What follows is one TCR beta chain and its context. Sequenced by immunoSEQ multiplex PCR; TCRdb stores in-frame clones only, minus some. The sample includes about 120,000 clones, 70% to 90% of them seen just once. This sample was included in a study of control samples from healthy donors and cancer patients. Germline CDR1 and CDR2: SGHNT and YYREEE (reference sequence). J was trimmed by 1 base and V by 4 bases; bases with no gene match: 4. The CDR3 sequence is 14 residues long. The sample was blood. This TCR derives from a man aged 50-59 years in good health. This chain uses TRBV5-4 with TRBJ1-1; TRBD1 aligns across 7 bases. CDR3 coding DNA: TGTGCCAGCAGCGGACGGACAGGGAACACTGAAGCTTTCTTT. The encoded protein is CASSGRTGNTEAFF.